One sample yielded the 16 T cell receptor beta chains listed below, sequenced in a study of cytomegalovirus exposure and HLA in healthy donors. With 60 Vbeta and 13 Jbeta primers, the PCR was carried out. Generated by immunoSEQ multiplex PCR, the TCRdb table keeps only in-frame clones and is missing some. The sample's table shows some 160,000 clones. Specimen: PBMCs. The receptors were sampled from a man younger than 40 in good health and CMV-seronegative.

The chain has TRBV14 and TRBJ2-4; D is possibly TRBD1 (5 bases). Germline CDR1 and CDR2: SGHDN and FVKESK. V lost 1 base and J 3 bases, leaving 10 bases between the germline ends. The CDR3 contains 15 residues. CDR3: CASSQAGAGKNIQYF. CDR3 DNA sequence: TGTGCCAGCAGCCAAGCTGGGGCCGGCAAAAACATTCAGTACTTC.

The genes are TRBV30 and TRBJ1-2; 7 bases map to TRBD1. The CDR3 extends over 16 amino acids. Unmatched junction bases numbered 11, after V lost 0 bases and J lost 4 bases. The germline V gene encodes CDR1 GTSNPN and CDR2 SVGIG (reference sequence). This chain's CDR3 is CAWSVPFEGAVYGYTF. Here the CDR3 DNA reads TGTGCCTGGAGTGTTCCGTTTGAGGGGGCGGTCTATGGCTACACCTTC.

This rearrangement joins TRBV7-2 to TRBJ2-7; the D gene is possibly TRBD2 (6 bases). The CDR3 length is 15 residues. V gave up 3 bases and J gave up 4 bases, with 16 bases separating them. The germline V gene has CDR1 SGHTA and CDR2 FQGNSA. The CDR3 sequence is CASSFGDSGVYEQYF. DNA for the CDR3: TGTGCCAGCAGCTTTGGGGACTCCGGGGTGTACGAGCAGTACTTC.

As to this clone: The germline gene is not matched at one end of the junction; a read error may be the cause. The chain links TRBV30 to TRBJ1-5; 7 nucleotides agree with TRBD1. CDR3 length: 15 amino acids. Germline V lookup: CDR1 GTSNPN, CDR2 SVGIG (reference sequence). The CDR3 loop is CAWAKQGYSNRPQHF. In nucleotides, the CDR3 is TGTGCCTGGGCTAAACAGGGGTATAGCAATCGGCCCCAGCATTTT. Complete variable domain (other parts from reference TRBV30 and TRBJ1-5): SQTIHQWPATLVQPVGSPLSLECTVEGTSNPNLYWYRQAAGRGLQLLFYSVGIGQISSEVPQNLSASRPQDRQFILSSKKLLLSDSGFYLCAWAKQGYSNRPQHFGDGTRLSIL.

This sequence joins TRBV7-9 and TRBJ2-7; a weak D match, TRBD1 (5 bases). This CDR3 contains 14 residues. V was shortened by 1 base and J by 2 bases, with 9 bases between the two germline ends. Germline-derived CDR1 and CDR2 are SEHNR and FQNEAQ (reference sequence). CDR3 amino acids: CASSLEPGPYEQYF. Here the CDR3 DNA reads TGTGCCAGCAGCTTAGAGCCAGGGCCCTACGAGCAGTACTTC.

J is TRBJ1-5 and V is TRBV6-5, with D hard to call. The CDR3 is made up of 15 amino acids. Trimming cost V 8 bases and J 3 bases, with 17 bases left between them. The germline V gene has CDR1 MNHEY and CDR2 SVGAGI. The DNA of the CDR3 is TGTGCCAGCCGCCTAATTCCCTTTTCCAATCAGCCCCAGCATTTT. Protein sequence: CASRLIPFSNQPQHF.

The chain links TRBV30 to TRBJ1-1, with 7 bases that match TRBD1. Germline lookup yields CDR1 GTSNPN and CDR2 SVGIG (reference sequence). The CDR3 is 15 amino acids. V gave up 1 base and J gave up 7 bases; unmatched junction bases: 12. The CDR3: CAWSARDSLWSEAFF. The DNA of the CDR3 is TGTGCCTGGAGTGCCCGGGACAGCCTTTGGAGTGAAGCTTTCTTT.

This chain uses TRBV5-1 with TRBJ2-3, with 9 bases aligning to TRBD2. The CDR3 runs to 16 residues. Germline CDR1 SGHRS, CDR2 YFSETQ. Losses at the gene ends were 0 bases for V and 2 bases for J; bases not matched to a gene: 4. This CDR3 is CASSLGAGGPTDTQYF. As DNA, the CDR3 is TGCGCCAGCAGCTTGGGGGCGGGAGGGCCCACAGATACGCAGTATTTT. Full variable domain (missing parts from reference TRBV5-1 and TRBJ2-3): KAGVTQTPRYLIKTRGQQVTLSCSPISGHRSVSWYQQTPGQGLQFLFEYFSETQRNKGNFPGRFSGRQFSNSRSEMNVSTLELGDSALYLCASSLGAGGPTDTQYFGPGTRLTVL.

The CDR3 DNA sequence: TGTGCCAGCAGCTTAAGACAGGGGGGCGACACTGAAGCTTTCTTT. Residues: CASSLRQGGDTEAFF. The gene calls are TRBV7-9 and TRBJ1-1; 9 positions agree with TRBD1. Germline CDR1 reads SEHNR; CDR2 reads FQNEAQ (reference sequence). V gave up 2 bases and J gave up 3 bases; unmatched junction bases: 4. CDR3 size: 15 residues.

The chain employs TRBV11-2 and TRBJ1-3, with 7 bases fitting TRBD1. The trim removed 5 bases at V and 4 bases at J, leaving 8 bases unmatched. This CDR3 region has 15 residues. CDR1 and CDR2 from the germline V gene are SGHAT and FQNNGV. The CDR3 here is CASSLKGARGNTIYF. For the CDR3, the DNA is TGTGCCAGCAGCCTAAAGGGGGCGCGCGGAAACACCATATATTTT. The full variable domain, its missing parts supplied by reference TRBV11-2 and TRBJ1-3, is EAGVAQSPRYKIIEKRQSVAFWCNPISGHATLYWYQQILGQGPKLLIQFQNNGVVDDSQLPKDRFSAERLKGVDSTLKIQPAKLEDSAVYLCASSLKGARGNTIYFGEGSWLTVV.

The J gene is TRBJ2-3, the V gene TRBV18, with 11 bases fitting TRBD2. With 4 bases clipped from V and 0 bases from J, the junction kept 6 bases outside the gene matches. The CDR3 consists of 17 residues. Germline loops: CDR1 KGHSH, CDR2 LQKENI. The CDR3 spells CASSLGTSGSSTDTQYF. Written as DNA, the CDR3 is TGTGCCAGCTCACTCGGGACTAGCGGCTCTAGCACAGATACGCAGTATTTT. The full variable domain, in which reference TRBV18 and TRBJ2-3 provide the parts outside the CDR3, is NAGVMQNPRHLVRRRGQEARLRCSPMKGHSHVYWYRQLPEEGLKFMVYLQKENIIDESGMPKERFSAEFPKEGPSILRIQQVVRGDSAAYFCASSLGTSGSSTDTQYFGPGTRLTVL.

This chain connects TRBV5-1 to TRBJ1-1, with D uncertain. Looked up from germline, CDR1 is SGHRS and CDR2 is YFSETQ. The CDR3 runs to 15 residues. V lost 4 bases to trimming and J lost 0 bases, with 13 bases between them. CDR3 sequence (DNA): TGCGCCAGCAGCCCCGAGGGCAGCCTGAACACTGAAGCTTTCTTT. Translating it yields CASSPEGSLNTEAFF. The full variable domain, rest sourced from reference TRBV5-1 and TRBJ1-1, is KAGVTQTPRYLIKTRGQQVTLSCSPISGHRSVSWYQQTPGQGLQFLFEYFSETQRNKGNFPGRFSGRQFSNSRSEMNVSTLELGDSALYLCASSPEGSLNTEAFFGQGTRLTVV.

The chain joins TRBV7-2 to TRBJ1-2; 8 bases are a match to TRBD1. CDR1 is SGHTA and CDR2 is FQGNSA in the germline V gene. Trimming at V came to 1 base and at J to 7 bases, leaving 8 bases not matched to a gene. The CDR3 length is 15 residues. CDR3 sequence (DNA): TGTGCCAGCAGCTTAGGATACAGGGGGAGGATTGGCTACACCTTC. Translating gives CASSLGYRGRIGYTF.

CDR3: CASSILAGVDEQFF. The CDR3 DNA reads TGTGCCAGTAGTATCCTAGCGGGGGTGGATGAGCAGTTCTTC. The V call is TRBV19, the J call TRBJ2-1; 10 nucleotides agree with TRBD2. V gave up 3 bases and J gave up 8 bases; unmatched junction bases: 4. This CDR3 is built from 14 residues. Germline loops: CDR1 LNHDA, CDR2 SQIVND (reference sequence).

The V gene is TRBV5-1, the J gene TRBJ2-5; TRBD1 matches 7 bases. The CDR3 runs 16 residues. The germline V gene has CDR1 SGHRS and CDR2 YFSETQ. V gave up 7 bases and J gave up 5 bases; unmatched junction bases: 17. The CDR3 bases are TGCGCCAGCGAGAGTCTAGGGGGCTCAGGTCGGGAGACCCAGTACTTC. Its protein product is CASESLGGSGRETQYF.

The chain joins TRBV4-2 to TRBJ2-7; 11 bases are a match to TRBD1. The CDR3 extends over 20 amino acids. CDR1 LGHNA and CDR2 YNFKEQ come from the germline V gene. V lost 0 bases to trimming and J lost 3 bases; unmatched junction nucleotides: 16. The CDR3 DNA follows: TGTGCCAGCAGCCAAGATAGTAATCCCATTAGGGACAGGGGGGACTACGAGCAGTACTTC. This codes for CASSQDSNPIRDRGDYEQYF.